This entry is about one TCR beta chain. The data were taken from a study of blood T cell repertoires in COVID-19. Across the study: Some COVID-19 samples were acute and others convalescent; all came from the United States, Italy and Spain. The cDNA or gDNA used as material had been derived from T cells, B-cell-depleted T cells, or PBMCs.

Assay used: immunoSEQ multiplex PCR; TCRdb lists only in-frame clones, some missing. The table records hundreds of thousands of clones, roughly 84% of them present only once. The participants were between 18 and 89 years old and came from fewer than 25 US areas. Assignment of participants to cohorts was predicated upon participant-reported clinical history. V gave up 4 bases and J gave up 0 bases, with 16 bases separating them. Germline values: CDR1 MGHRA, CDR2 YSYEKL. The CDR3 covers 17 residues. This chain links TRBV4-1 with TRBJ2-4; possibly TRBD1 for D (5 bases). Sequencing was done on a sample of PBMCs or T cells enriched from blood (not recorded which). This TCR came from a woman in her forties who had recovered from COVID-19. The CDR3 region is CASSPGRAYVAKNIQYF. In nucleotides, the CDR3 is TGCGCCAGCAGCCCCGGCAGGGCTTATGTAGCCAAAAACATTCAGTACTTC.